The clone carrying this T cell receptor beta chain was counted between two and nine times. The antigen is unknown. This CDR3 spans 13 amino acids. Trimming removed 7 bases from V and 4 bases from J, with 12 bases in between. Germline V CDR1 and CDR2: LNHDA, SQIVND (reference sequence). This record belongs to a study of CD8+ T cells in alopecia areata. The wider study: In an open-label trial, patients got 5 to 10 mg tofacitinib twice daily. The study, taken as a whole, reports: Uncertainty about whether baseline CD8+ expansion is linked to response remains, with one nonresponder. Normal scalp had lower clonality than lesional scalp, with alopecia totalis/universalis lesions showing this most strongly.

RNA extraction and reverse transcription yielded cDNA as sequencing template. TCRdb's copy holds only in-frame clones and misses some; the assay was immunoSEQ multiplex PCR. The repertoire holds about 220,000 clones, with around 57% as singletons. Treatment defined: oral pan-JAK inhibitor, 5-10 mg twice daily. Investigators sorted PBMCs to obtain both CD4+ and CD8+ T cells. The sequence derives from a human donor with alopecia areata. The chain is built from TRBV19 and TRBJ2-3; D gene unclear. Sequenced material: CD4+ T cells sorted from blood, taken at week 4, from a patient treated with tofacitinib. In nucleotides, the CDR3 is TGTGCCAGTAACTTTGGGTCGGCAGATACGCAGTATTTT. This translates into CASNFGSADTQYF. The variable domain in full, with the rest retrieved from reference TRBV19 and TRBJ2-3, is DGGITQSPKYLFRKEGQNVTLSCEQNLNHDAMYWYRQDPGQGLRLIYYSQIVNDFQKGDIAEGYSVSREKKESFPLTVTSAQKNPTAFYLCASNFGSADTQYFGPGTRLTVL.